A single sample gave rise to the 17 T cell receptor beta chains below, sequenced in a study of cytomegalovirus exposure and HLA in healthy donors. The PCR ran on 60 Vbeta and 13 Jbeta primers. Generated by immunoSEQ multiplex PCR, the TCRdb table keeps only in-frame clones and is missing some. The sample shows around 150,000 clones, 70% to 85% of them seen only once. Sequenced sample: PBMCs. The origin of the receptors is a man aged 40-50 years in good health and CMV-seronegative.

CDR3 bases: TGTGCCAGCAGCTTGAAAGGCTTGGGGACAGGCGTCGGCTACACCTTC. Its translation: CASSLKGLGTGVGYTF. The rearrangement links TRBV5-5 to TRBJ1-2; 8 bases are shared with TRBD1. With 1 base clipped from V and 8 bases from J, the junction kept 13 bases outside the gene matches. CDR1 SGHKS and CDR2 YYEKEE come from the germline V gene (reference sequence). The CDR3 spans 16 residues. The full variable domain, in which reference TRBV5-5 and TRBJ1-2 provide the parts outside the CDR3, is DAGVTQSPTHLIKTRGQQVTLRCSPISGHKSVSWYQQVLGQGPQFIFQYYEKEERGRGNFPDRFSARQFPNYSSELNVNALLLGDSALYLCASSLKGLGTGVGYTFGSGTRLTVV.

This sequence joins TRBV28 and TRBJ1-2; D call uncertain. Trimming shortened V by 7 bases and J by 0 bases, and 15 bases separated the two germline ends. The CDR3 has 15 amino acids. Germline V gene data show CDR1 as MDHEN and CDR2 as SYDVKM. The CDR3 region has the DNA TGTGCCAGCATCATACACCCTCAGGCTAACTATGGCTACACCTTC. Residues: CASIIHPQANYGYTF.

This chain joins TRBV6-4 and TRBJ2-3; D is ambiguous. Trimming pared 3 bases from V and 5 bases from J, leaving 9 bases between. The CDR3 loop spans 13 amino acids. Germline CDR1 is MRHNA and CDR2 is SNTAGT. The chain's CDR3 is CASSEVGLDTQYF. The CDR3, as DNA: TGTGCCAGCAGTGAAGTGGGCTTAGATACGCAGTATTTT.

The chain carries TRBV5-1 and TRBJ2-5; weak D call: TRBD1 (6 bases). The V end was cut by 0 bases, the J end by 5 bases, with 8 bases between. The CDR3 loop spans 13 amino acids. Germline CDR1 and CDR2: SGHRS and YFSETQ. The CDR3: CASSLGQVETQYF. The CDR3 region has the DNA TGCGCCAGCAGCTTGGGACAGGTCGAGACCCAGTACTTC.

The chain is built from TRBV4-1 and TRBJ2-6, with 10 bases aligning to TRBD1. The CDR3 contains 19 residues. V gave up 4 bases and J gave up 2 bases; unmatched junction bases: 11. Germline CDR1 is MGHRA and CDR2 is YSYEKL. This chain's CDR3 is CASSLPRGGQGPGANVLTF. The CDR3 DNA reads as TGCGCCAGCAGCCTTCCAAGGGGGGGACAGGGGCCTGGGGCCAACGTCCTGACTTTC.

The chain combines TRBV6-1 with TRBJ2-7; TRBD2 is a possible D gene (6 bases). The germline V gene has CDR1 MNHNS and CDR2 SASEGT. V was pared by 7 bases and J by 1 base, with 11 bases between. The CDR3 length is 13 residues. In nucleotides, the CDR3 is TGTGCCAGCACCGGTCGGGAGTCCTACGAGCAGTACTTC. It translates to CASTGRESYEQYF.

V is TRBV4-2 and J is TRBJ1-3; tentatively, D is TRBD1 (5 bases). From germline, CDR1 is LGHNA and CDR2 YNFKEQ. This CDR3 region has 14 residues. The V end lost 1 base, the J end lost 4 bases, and 8 bases lay between the germline ends. The CDR3 sequence: CASSQGGDGNTIYF. CDR3 coding DNA: TGTGCCAGCAGCCAAGGGGGGGACGGAAACACCATATATTTT.

The V call is TRBV4-1, the J call TRBJ2-2; a possible D gene is TRBD1 (5 bases). Germline V CDR1 and CDR2: MGHRA, YSYEKL. V dropped 3 bases and J dropped 6 bases, with 17 bases sitting between them. The CDR3 length is 16 residues. The CDR3 nucleotides read TGCGCCAGCAGCCAGACCCCAGGGCGTCCGCCCGGGGAGCTGTTTTTT. It specifies CASSQTPGRPPGELFF.

The J gene is TRBJ2-1, the V gene TRBV7-2; tentatively, D is TRBD1 (5 bases). The germline V gene encodes CDR1 SGHTA and CDR2 FQGNSA. This CDR3 has 15 residues. The CDR3 region is CATIRGATSYNEQFF. The CDR3 coding sequence is TGTGCGACAATTCGTGGGGCAACCTCCTACAATGAGCAGTTCTTC.

The rearrangement joins TRBV6-1 to TRBJ2-3; 8 bases map to TRBD2. V lost 5 bases and J lost 0; bases outside the gene matches: 4. CDR3 size: 15 residues. Germline V lookup: CDR1 MNHNS, CDR2 SASEGT. The CDR3 DNA is TGTGCCAGCAGTAGGACTAGCAGTAGCACAGATACGCAGTATTTT. Its translation is CASSRTSSSTDTQYF.

CDR3 loop: CASSFRTSGWGRDTQYF. The CDR3, as DNA: TGTGCCAGCAGCTTCCGGACTAGCGGTTGGGGAAGAGATACGCAGTATTTT. V usage is TRBV5-6 and J usage is TRBJ2-3; the match to TRBD2 covers 10 bases. J gave up 5 bases and V 2 bases, and 11 bases lay outside the gene matches. The CDR3 contains 17 residues. Germline-derived CDR1 and CDR2 are SGHDT and YYEEEE.

The CDR3 here is CASGGRADSTDTQYF. The DNA for the CDR3 is TGCGCCAGCGGGGGGAGAGCGGATAGCACAGATACGCAGTATTTT. The chain couples TRBV4-1 to TRBJ2-3; D may be TRBD2 (6 bases). The CDR3 consists of 15 residues. V was cut by 8 bases and J by 0 bases, with 15 bases left in between. CDR1 is MGHRA and CDR2 is YSYEKL in the germline V gene.

This chain joins TRBV7-9 and TRBJ2-5, with D uncertain. Per the germline V gene, CDR1 is SEHNR and CDR2 is FQNEAQ (reference sequence). This CDR3 contains 15 residues. V was trimmed by 1 base and J by 2 bases, leaving 11 bases between them. The CDR3 region is CASSLGISGQETQYF. The CDR3 DNA reads as TGTGCCAGCAGCTTAGGAATCTCGGGTCAAGAGACCCAGTACTTC.

The V and J genes are TRBV5-6 and TRBJ2-7; D remains unclear. The CDR3 runs 13 residues. With 1 base removed from V and 3 bases from J, the gap between germline ends came to 8 bases. Germline V gene lookup returns CDR1 SGHDT and CDR2 YYEEEE. CDR3 in amino acids: CASSLSRLYEQYF. In nucleotides, the CDR3 is TGTGCCAGCAGCTTGTCCAGACTCTACGAGCAGTACTTC.

The CDR3 nucleotides are TGTGCCAGCAGCCCCGGGGGGGCGACTAATGAAAAACTGTTTTTT. Amino acids: CASSPGGATNEKLFF. The rearrangement joins TRBV14 to TRBJ1-4; a possible D gene is TRBD1 (6 bases). Germline CDR1 is SGHDN and CDR2 is FVKESK. Trimming removed 4 bases from V and 2 bases from J, with 11 bases in between. The CDR3 contains 15 residues. The full variable domain, rest sourced from reference TRBV14 and TRBJ1-4, is EAGVTQFPSHSVIEKGQTVTLRCDPISGHDNLYWYRRVMGKEIKFLLHFVKESKQDESGMPNNRFLAERTGGTYSTLKVQPAELEDSGVYFCASSPGGATNEKLFFGSGTQLSVL.

The chain recombines TRBV5-1 with TRBJ1-1; possibly TRBD1 for D (5 bases). CDR3 size: 14 residues. Trimming removed 4 bases from V and 5 bases from J, with 15 bases in between. Germline loops: CDR1 SGHRS, CDR2 YFSETQ. The CDR3 here is CASSVGGGLTEAFF. The CDR3 DNA reads TGCGCCAGCAGCGTGGGGGGGGGATTGACTGAAGCTTTCTTT. Looking up the rest from reference TRBV5-1 and TRBJ1-1 gives the full variable domain: KAGVTQTPRYLIKTRGQQVTLSCSPISGHRSVSWYQQTPGQGLQFLFEYFSETQRNKGNFPGRFSGRQFSNSRSEMNVSTLELGDSALYLCASSVGGGLTEAFFGQGTRLTVV.

The CDR3 sequence is CASTNGGAVDTQYF. In nucleotides, the CDR3 is TGTGCCAGCACCAACGGGGGGGCGGTGGATACGCAGTATTTT. The chain links TRBV6-5 to TRBJ2-3; TRBD2 aligns across 8 bases. Germline V gives CDR1 MNHEY, CDR2 SVGAGI. The CDR3 has 14 amino acids. The junction had 9 bases not matched to a gene; V was cut back by 7 bases and J by 6 bases.